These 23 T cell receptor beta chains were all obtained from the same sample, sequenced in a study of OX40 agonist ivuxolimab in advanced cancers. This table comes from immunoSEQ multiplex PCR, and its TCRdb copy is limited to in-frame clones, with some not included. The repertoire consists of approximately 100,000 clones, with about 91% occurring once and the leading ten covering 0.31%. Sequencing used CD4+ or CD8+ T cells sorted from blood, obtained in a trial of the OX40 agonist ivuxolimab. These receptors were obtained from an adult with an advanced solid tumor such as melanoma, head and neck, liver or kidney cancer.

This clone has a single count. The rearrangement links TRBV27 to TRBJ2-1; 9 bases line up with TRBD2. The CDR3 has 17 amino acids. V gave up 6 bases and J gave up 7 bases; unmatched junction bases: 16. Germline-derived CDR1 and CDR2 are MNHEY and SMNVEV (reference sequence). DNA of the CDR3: TGTGCCAGCAGCCTCCAAACTCGAAGCGGGAGGTTGAATGAGCAGTTCTTC. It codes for CASSLQTRSGRLNEQFF.

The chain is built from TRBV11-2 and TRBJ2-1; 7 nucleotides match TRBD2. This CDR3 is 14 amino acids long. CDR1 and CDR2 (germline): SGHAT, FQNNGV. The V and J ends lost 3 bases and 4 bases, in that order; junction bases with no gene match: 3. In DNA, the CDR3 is TGTGCCAGCAGCTTGCAGGGAGGGTACAATGAGCAGTTCTTC. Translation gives CASSLQGGYNEQFF.

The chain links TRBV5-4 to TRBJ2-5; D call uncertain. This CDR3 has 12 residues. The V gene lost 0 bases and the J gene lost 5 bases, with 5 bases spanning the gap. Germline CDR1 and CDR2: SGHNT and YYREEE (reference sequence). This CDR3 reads CASSLVMETQYF. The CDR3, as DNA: TGTGCCAGCAGCTTGGTAATGGAGACCCAGTACTTC.

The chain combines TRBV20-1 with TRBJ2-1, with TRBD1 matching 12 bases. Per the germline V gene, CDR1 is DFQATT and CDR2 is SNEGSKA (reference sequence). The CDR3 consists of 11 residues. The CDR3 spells CSGTGGREQFF. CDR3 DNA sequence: TGCAGCGGGACAGGGGGCCGGGAGCAGTTCTTC.

For the CDR3, the DNA is TGTGCCAGCAGTCGCAGGGGGGGAGAGACCCAGTACTTC. Protein: CASSRRGGETQYF. The chain uses TRBV6-4 and TRBJ2-5; the D gene could be TRBD1 or TRBD2 (7 bases each). V was trimmed by 5 bases and J by 4 bases, leaving 11 bases between them. CDR1 and CDR2 (germline): MRHNA, SNTAGT. The CDR3 extends over 13 amino acids.

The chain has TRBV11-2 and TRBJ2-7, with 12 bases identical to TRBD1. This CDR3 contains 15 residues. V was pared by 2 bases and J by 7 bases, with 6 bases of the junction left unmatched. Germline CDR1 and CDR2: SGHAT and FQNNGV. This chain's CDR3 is CASSLPGTGGLEQYF. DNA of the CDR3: TGTGCCAGCAGCTTACCCGGGACAGGGGGCTTAGAGCAGTACTTC.

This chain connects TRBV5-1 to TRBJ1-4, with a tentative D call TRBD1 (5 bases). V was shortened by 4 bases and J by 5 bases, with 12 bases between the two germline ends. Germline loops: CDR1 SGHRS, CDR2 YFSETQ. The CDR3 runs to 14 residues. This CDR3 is CASSVGPGNEKLFF. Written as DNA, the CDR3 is TGCGCCAGCAGCGTGGGGCCAGGGAATGAAAAACTGTTTTTT.

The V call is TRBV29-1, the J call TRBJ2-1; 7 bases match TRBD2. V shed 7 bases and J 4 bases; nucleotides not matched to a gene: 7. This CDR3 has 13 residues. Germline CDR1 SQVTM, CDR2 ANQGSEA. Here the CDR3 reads CSALAGLYNEQFF. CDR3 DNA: TGCAGCGCCTTAGCGGGCCTGTACAATGAGCAGTTCTTC.

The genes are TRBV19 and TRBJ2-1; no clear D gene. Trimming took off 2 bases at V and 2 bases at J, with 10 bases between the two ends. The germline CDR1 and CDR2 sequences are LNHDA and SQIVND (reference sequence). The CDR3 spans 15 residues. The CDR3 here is CASSILTGPYNEQFF. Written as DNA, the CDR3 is TGTGCCAGTAGTATATTGACTGGACCCTACAATGAGCAGTTCTTC.

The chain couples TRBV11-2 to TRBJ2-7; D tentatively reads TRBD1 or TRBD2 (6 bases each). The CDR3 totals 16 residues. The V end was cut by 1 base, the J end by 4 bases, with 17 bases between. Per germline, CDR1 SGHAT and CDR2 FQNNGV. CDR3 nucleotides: TGTGCCAGCAGCTTAGCAGGGGCGGGATCTCCTTACGAGCAGTACTTC. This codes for CASSLAGAGSPYEQYF.

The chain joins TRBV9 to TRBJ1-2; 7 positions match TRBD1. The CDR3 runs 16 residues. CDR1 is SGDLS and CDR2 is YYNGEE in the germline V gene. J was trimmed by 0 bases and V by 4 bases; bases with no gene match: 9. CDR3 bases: TGTGCCAGCAGCCCCTGGGCGGGGACAGCTAACTATGGCTACACCTTC. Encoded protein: CASSPWAGTANYGYTF.

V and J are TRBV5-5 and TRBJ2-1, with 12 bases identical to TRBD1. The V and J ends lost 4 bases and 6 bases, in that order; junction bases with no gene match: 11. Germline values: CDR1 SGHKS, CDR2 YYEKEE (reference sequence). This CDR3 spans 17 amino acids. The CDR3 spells CASSLLPRDRGRNEQFF. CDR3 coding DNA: TGTGCCAGCAGCCTACTACCCCGGGACAGGGGGCGCAATGAGCAGTTCTTC.

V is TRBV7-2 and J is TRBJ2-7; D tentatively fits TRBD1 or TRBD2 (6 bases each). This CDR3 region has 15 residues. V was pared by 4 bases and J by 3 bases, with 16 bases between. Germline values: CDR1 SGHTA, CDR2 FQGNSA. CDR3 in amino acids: CASSSPAGGHYEQYF. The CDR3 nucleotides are TGTGCCAGCAGCTCCCCAGCTGGGGGGCACTACGAGCAGTACTTC.

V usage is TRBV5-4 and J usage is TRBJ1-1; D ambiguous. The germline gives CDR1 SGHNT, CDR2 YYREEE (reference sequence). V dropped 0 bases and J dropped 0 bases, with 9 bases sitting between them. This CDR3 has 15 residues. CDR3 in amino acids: CASSLGGIMNTEAFF. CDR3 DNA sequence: TGTGCCAGCAGCTTGGGAGGGATTATGAACACTGAAGCTTTCTTT.

This CDR3 reads CASSEKREGRAKNIQYF. CDR3 nucleotide sequence: TGTGCCAGCAGTGAAAAGCGGGAGGGCCGGGCCAAAAACATTCAGTACTTC. The chain uses TRBV27 and TRBJ2-4; 10 bases are a match to TRBD2. Unmatched junction bases numbered 8, after V lost 5 bases and J lost 1 base. CDR3 length: 17 amino acids. Germline CDR1 reads MNHEY; CDR2 reads SMNVEV (reference sequence).

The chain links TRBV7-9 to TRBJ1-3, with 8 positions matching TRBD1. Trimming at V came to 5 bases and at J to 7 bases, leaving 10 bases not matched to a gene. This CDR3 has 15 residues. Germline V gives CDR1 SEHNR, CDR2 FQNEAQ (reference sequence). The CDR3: CASSPPGTGRNTIYF. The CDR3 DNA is TGTGCCAGCAGCCCACCCGGGACAGGAAGGAACACCATATATTTT.

CDR3 amino acids: CATSRDQGRWNTEAFF. CDR3 DNA sequence: TGTGCCACCAGCAGAGATCAGGGGAGATGGAACACTGAAGCTTTCTTT. The V gene is TRBV15, the J gene TRBJ1-1; D perhaps matches TRBD1 (6 bases). The CDR3 extends over 16 amino acids. Trimming took 0 bases from V and 1 from J, leaving 12 bases between them. From germline, CDR1 is LNHNV and CDR2 YYDKDF (reference sequence).

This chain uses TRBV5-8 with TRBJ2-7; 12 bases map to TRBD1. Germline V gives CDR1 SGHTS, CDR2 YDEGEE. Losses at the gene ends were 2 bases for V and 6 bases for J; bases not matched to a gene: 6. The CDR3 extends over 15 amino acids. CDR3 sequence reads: CASSLQGTGGLEQYF. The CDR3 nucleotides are TGTGCCAGCAGCTTACAAGGGACAGGGGGCCTCGAGCAGTACTTC.

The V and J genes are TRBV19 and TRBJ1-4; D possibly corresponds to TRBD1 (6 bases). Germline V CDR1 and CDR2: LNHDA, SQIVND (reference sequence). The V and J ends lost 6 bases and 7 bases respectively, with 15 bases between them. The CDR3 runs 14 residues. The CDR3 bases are TGTGCCAGTAGCCACAGGGTTGGGGGTGAAAAACTGTTTTTT. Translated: CASSHRVGGEKLFF.

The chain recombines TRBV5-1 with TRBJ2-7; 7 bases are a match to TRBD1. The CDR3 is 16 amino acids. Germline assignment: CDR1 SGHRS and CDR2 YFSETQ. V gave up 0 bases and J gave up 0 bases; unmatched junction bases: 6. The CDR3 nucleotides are TGCGCCAGCAGCTTGGTATCAGGGGGAAACTCCTACGAGCAGTACTTC. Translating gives CASSLVSGGNSYEQYF.

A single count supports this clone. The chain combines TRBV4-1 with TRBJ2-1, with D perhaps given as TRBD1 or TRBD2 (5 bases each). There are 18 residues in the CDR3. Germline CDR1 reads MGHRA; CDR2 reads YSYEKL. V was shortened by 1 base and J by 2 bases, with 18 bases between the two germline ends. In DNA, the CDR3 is TGCGCCAGCAGCCAAGCCCCCGGGACCGCCAGCACCTACAATGAGCAGTTCTTC. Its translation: CASSQAPGTASTYNEQFF.

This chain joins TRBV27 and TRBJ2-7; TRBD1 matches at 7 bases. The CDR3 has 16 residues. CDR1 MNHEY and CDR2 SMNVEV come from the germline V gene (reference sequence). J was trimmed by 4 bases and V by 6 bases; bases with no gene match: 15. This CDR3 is CASSYQYRGIPYEQYF. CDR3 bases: TGTGCCAGCAGCTATCAATACAGGGGAATCCCTTACGAGCAGTACTTC.

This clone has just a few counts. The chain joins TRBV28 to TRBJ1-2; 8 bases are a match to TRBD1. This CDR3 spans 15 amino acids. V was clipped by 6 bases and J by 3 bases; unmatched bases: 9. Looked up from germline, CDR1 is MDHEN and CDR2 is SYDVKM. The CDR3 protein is CASRSTDRVDYGYTF. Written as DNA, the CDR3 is TGTGCCAGCAGGTCCACGGACAGGGTCGACTATGGCTACACCTTC.